This entry is about one T cell receptor (beta chain). Antigen: not known. The data stem from a study of CD8 T cells in ankylosing spondylitis. Study-wide points: There were earlier reports of some motif variants in reactive arthritis synovial fluid and blood. In ankylosing spondylitis patients, matched synovial fluid reportedly showed significant enrichment of disease-linked clones.

Molecular-barcoded quantitative 5'-RACE produced these TCR beta libraries. TCRdb reprocessed the 5' RACE reads with MiXCR, giving one entry per CDR3 protein. The sample contains around 150,000 distinct CDR3 sequences, 40% to 50% of which appear only once. The CDR3 consists of 14 residues. V lost 2 bases to trimming and J lost 10 bases; unmatched junction nucleotides: 6. Germline V CDR1 and CDR2: DFQATT, SNEGSKA (reference sequence). This TCR came from a male donor with ankylosing spondylitis. The rearrangement links TRBV20-1 to TRBJ1-6, with 9 positions matching TRBD1. The specimen was synovial fluid, either unsorted or a sorted T cell fraction (not recorded which). The CDR3 reads CSARTGGFKSPLHF. The DNA for the CDR3 is TGCAGTGCTAGAACAGGGGGCTTTAAGTCACCCCTCCACTTT.